This note documents a single TCR beta chain sequence. Its antigen is unknown. This specimen comes from a study of beta chain features in type 1 diabetes. Whole-study findings and limits: In all four CD4+ subsets, TCRB CDR3 length was significantly, moderately reduced in type 1 diabetes.

With V trimmed by 5 bases and J by 1 base, 5 bases remained unmatched. CDR1 and CDR2 from the germline V gene are GTSNPN and SVGIG (reference sequence). The CDR3 is made up of 14 amino acids. CD45RO/CCR7/CD25/CD127/CD95/CD27 sorting isolated CD4+ naive, central memory, regulatory and stem cell-like memory cells. Since all of the isolated RNA was reverse transcribed, expressed TCRB transcripts were what got sequenced. This table comes from immunoSEQ multiplex PCR, and its TCRdb copy is limited to in-frame clones, with some not included. The sample contains 640,000 or so clones, about an eighth of which appear only once.

The receptor was isolated from a man between 18 and 29 years old with type 1 diabetes. The gene calls are TRBV30 and TRBJ1-5; 7 bases line up with TRBD1. The sample taken for sequencing was naive CD4+ T cells from blood. CDR3 bases: TGTGCCTGGGGGTACAGGGGAAGCAATCAGCCCCAGCATTTT. It specifies CAWGYRGSNQPQHF.